The clone carrying this T cell receptor beta chain has just one count. Participants' reported clinical history set cohort assignment. Profiling relied on immunoSEQ multiplex PCR, and the TCRdb table lists in-frame clones only, not all of them. Of about 270,000 clones listed, around 90% are singletons. The data were obtained in a study of blood T cell repertoires in COVID-19. Study-wide context: Samples came from the United States, Italy and Spain, spanning acute and convalescent COVID-19. PBMCs, B-cell-depleted T cells, or T cells provided the cDNA or gDNA that made up the material.

In germline, CDR1 is SGHAT, CDR2 FQNNGV. V was pared by 6 bases and J by 6 bases, with 1 base of the junction left unmatched. This CDR3 region has 12 residues. This sequence originates from a man aged 35 to 55 who had been exposed to COVID-19. This rearrangement joins TRBV11-2 to TRBJ2-1, with 8 bases aligning to TRBD1. The material sequenced was PBMCs or T cells enriched from blood (not recorded which). The DNA of the CDR3 is TGTGCCAGCAGGGACAGGGCCAATGAGCAGTTCTTC. The encoded protein is CASRDRANEQFF.